The sequence of this T cell receptor beta chain was determined in a study of cytomegalovirus exposure and HLA in healthy donors. CDR3 length: 15 residues. Germline lookup yields CDR1 SGHRS and CDR2 YFSETQ. Trimming at V came to 0 bases and at J to 4 bases, leaving 2 bases not matched to a gene. Measured with immunoSEQ multiplex PCR; TCRdb has only the in-frame clones, and not every one. The top ten clones hold roughly 3% of a sample with roughly 130,000 clones, approximately 87% of them seen once. Study-level results: In vitro checks showed that a few CMV-associated chains really do target CMV antigens. The study listed under 200 cytomegalovirus-associated TCR beta chains.

A word on this clone: Its antigen is currently unknown.

Specimen: PBMCs. The chain has TRBV5-1 and TRBJ2-1; 9 positions match TRBD2. The source is a man between 18 and 35 years old in good health and CMV-seronegative. The CDR3 region is CASSLALAGYNEQFF. The CDR3 DNA is TGCGCCAGCAGCTTGGCTCTAGCGGGGTACAATGAGCAGTTCTTC.